This T cell receptor beta chain originates from a study of spatial heterogeneity in lung cancer. About the study: Detected beta-chain sequences consistently exceeded alpha-chain sequences. Strong correlation linked TCR transcript counts in tumor regions to a T cell module score derived from matched bulk RNA-seq. Regarding the study as a whole: Ubiquitous and regional nonsynonymous mutations were each tracked by the matching count of ubiquitous or regional expanded TCRs. The study found that expanded intratumoral alpha and beta TCR counts tracked tumor mutation counts.

TCRdb reprocessed the 5' RACE reads with MiXCR, giving one entry per CDR3 protein. The sample's table shows more than 55 distinct CDR3 sequences. Time point given: sample taken at primary tumor resection. Unsorted samples of tumor, nontumor lung or frozen PBMC had their whole RNA sequenced. By sample fraction, this clonotype is hyperexpanded. Its specificity is unknown. This beta chain is an unintended read in a library built for alpha chains; its size means little. The CDR3 runs 23 residues. Germline loops: CDR1 SGDLS, CDR2 YYNGEE. J was trimmed by 1 base and V by 3 bases; bases with no gene match: 22.

The gene calls are TRBV9 and TRBJ2-5; TRBD2 agrees at 15 bases. The sequenced sample was lung tumor tissue, obtained at surgery. The sequence was obtained from a male donor with early-stage non-small cell lung cancer. The CDR3 nucleotides read TGTGCCAGCAGCGAGAAAGAGGACAGGGGCGCCGGACTAGCGGGAGGGCGCCAAGAGACCCAGTACTTC. Its protein product is CASSEKEDRGAGLAGGRQETQYF.